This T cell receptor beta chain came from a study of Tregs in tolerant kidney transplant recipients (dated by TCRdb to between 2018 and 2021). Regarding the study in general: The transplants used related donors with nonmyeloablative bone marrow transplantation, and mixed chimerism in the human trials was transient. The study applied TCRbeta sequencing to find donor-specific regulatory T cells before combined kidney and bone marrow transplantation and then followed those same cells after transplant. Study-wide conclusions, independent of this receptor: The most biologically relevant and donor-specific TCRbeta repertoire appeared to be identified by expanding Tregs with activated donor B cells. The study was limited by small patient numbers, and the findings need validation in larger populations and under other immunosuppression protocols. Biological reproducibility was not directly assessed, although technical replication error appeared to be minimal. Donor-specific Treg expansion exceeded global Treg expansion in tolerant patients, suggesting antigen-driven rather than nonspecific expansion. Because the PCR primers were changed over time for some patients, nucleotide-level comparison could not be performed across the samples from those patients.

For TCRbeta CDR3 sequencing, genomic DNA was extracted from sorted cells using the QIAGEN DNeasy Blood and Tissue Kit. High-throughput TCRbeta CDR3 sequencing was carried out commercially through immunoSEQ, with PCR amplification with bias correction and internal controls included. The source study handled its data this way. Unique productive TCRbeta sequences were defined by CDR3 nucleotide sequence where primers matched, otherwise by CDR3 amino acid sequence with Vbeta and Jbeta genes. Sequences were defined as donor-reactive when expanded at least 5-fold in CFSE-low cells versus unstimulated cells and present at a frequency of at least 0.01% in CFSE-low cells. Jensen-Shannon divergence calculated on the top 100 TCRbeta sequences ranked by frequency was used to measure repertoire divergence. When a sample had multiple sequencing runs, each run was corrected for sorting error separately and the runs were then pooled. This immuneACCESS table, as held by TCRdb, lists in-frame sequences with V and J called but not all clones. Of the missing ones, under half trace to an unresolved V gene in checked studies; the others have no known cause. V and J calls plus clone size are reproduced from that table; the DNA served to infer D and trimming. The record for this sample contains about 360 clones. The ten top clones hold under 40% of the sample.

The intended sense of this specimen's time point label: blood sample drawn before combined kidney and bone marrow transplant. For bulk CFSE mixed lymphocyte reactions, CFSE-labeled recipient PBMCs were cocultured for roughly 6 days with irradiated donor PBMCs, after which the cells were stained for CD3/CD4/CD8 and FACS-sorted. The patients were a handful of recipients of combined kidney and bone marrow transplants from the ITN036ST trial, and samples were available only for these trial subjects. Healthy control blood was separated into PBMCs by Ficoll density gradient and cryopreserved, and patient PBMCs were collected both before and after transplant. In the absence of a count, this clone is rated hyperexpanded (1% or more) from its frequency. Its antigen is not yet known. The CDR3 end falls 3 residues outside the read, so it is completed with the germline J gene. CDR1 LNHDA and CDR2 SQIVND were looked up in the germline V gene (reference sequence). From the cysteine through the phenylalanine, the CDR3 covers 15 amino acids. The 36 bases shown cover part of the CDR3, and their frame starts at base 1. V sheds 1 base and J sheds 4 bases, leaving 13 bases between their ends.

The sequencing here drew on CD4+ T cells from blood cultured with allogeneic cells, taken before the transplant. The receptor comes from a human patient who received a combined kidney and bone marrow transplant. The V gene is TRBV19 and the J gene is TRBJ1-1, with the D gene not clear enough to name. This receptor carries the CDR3 CASSIAQGFGTEAFF. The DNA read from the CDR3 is TGTGCCAGTAGTATAGCGCAAGGGTTTGGCACTGAA.